This T cell receptor (beta chain) was identified in a study of T cell responses to AZD1222 COVID-19 vaccine. Study findings and constraints: Spike-specific TCR breadth and depth went up after people got two AZD1222 doses. A mostly white British donor set with more females was recruited, and clonal diversity was possibly underestimated.

The method was immunoSEQ multiplex PCR; TCRdb's version includes in-frame clones alone and lacks a portion of them. In the table there are tens of thousands of clones, approximately 90% of which are singletons. Germline V gives CDR1 SGHTA, CDR2 FQGNSA. V was cut by 1 base and J by 4 bases, with 11 bases left in between. This CDR3 region has 15 residues. A word on this clone: The antigen remains unidentified.

The chain recombines TRBV7-2 with TRBJ2-1; D perhaps matches TRBD1 (5 bases). The sequence was obtained from an adult who received the AZD1222 COVID-19 vaccine. Sequences were derived from peripheral blood, sampled 28 days after the second AZD1222 dose. The CDR3 sequence is CASSLGRQGYNEQFF. Here the CDR3 DNA reads TGTGCCAGCAGCTTAGGTCGGCAGGGTTACAATGAGCAGTTCTTC.